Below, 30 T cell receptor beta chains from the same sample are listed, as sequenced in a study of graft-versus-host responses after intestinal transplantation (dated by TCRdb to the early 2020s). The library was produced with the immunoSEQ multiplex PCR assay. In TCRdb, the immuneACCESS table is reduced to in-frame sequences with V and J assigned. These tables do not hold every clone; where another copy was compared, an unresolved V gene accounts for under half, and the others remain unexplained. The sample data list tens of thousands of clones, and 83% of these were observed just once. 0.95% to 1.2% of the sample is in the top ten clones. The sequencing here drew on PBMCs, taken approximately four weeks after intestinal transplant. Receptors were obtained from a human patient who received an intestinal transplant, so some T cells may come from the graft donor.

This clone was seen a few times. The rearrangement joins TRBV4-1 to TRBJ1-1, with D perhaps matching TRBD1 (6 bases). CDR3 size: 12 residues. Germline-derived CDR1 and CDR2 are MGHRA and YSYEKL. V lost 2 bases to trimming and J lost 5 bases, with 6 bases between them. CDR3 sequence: CASSQQGTEAFF. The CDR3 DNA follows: TGCGCCAGCAGCCAACAGGGGACTGAAGCTTTCTTT.

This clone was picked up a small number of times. The CDR3 loop is CASSGAGGPGNEQFF. CDR3 sequence (DNA): TGTGCCAGCAGCGGTGCGGGGGGGCCGGGGAATGAGCAGTTCTTC. V and J are TRBV11-2 and TRBJ2-1, with TRBD2 matching 9 bases. Germline V gives CDR1 SGHAT, CDR2 FQNNGV. This CDR3 is 15 amino acids long. J was trimmed by 7 bases and V by 5 bases; bases with no gene match: 9. The full variable domain, in which reference TRBV11-2 and TRBJ2-1 provide the parts outside the CDR3, is EAGVAQSPRYKIIEKRQSVAFWCNPISGHATLYWYQQILGQGPKLLIQFQNNGVVDDSQLPKDRFSAERLKGVDSTLKIQPAKLEDSAVYLCASSGAGGPGNEQFFGPGTRLTVL.

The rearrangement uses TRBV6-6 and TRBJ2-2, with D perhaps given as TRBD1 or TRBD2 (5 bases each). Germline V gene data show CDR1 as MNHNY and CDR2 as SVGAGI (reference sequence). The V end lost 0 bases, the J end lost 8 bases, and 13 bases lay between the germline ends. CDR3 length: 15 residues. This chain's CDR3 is CASSYSSEGRGELFF. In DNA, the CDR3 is TGTGCCAGCAGTTACTCGAGTGAGGGACGGGGGGAGCTGTTTTTT.

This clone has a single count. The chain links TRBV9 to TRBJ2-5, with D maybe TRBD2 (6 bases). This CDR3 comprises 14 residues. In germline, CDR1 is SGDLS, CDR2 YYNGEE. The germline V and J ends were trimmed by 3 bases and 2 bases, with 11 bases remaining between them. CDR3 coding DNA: TGTGCCAGCAGCGCCCTCGGAGGGCAAGAGACCCAGTACTTC. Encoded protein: CASSALGGQETQYF. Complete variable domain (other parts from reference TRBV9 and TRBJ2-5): DSGVTQTPKHLITATGQRVTLRCSPRSGDLSVYWYQQSLDQGLQFLIQYYNGEERAKGNILERFSAQQFPDLHSELNLSSLELGDSALYFCASSALGGQETQYFGPGTRLLVL.

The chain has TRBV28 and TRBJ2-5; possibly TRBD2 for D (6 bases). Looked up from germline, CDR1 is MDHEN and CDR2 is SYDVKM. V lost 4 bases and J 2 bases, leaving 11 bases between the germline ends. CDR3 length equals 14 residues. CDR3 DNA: TGTGCCAGCAGTTCCTCTGGGGGGCAAGAGACCCAGTACTTC. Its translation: CASSSSGGQETQYF.

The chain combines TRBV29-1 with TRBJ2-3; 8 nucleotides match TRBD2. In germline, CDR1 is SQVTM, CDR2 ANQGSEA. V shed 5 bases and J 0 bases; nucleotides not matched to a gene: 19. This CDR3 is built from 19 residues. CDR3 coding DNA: TGCAGCGTTTATCTGCGGGAGGACCCTTCTTTTTATAGCACAGATACGCAGTATTTT. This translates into CSVYLREDPSFYSTDTQYF.

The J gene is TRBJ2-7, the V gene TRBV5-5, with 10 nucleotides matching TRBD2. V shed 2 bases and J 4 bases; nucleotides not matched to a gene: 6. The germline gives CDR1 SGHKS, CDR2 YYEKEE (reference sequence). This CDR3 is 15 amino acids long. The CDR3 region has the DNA TGTGCCAGCAGCTTCCCCAGCGGGGGGGAATACGAGCAGTACTTC. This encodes CASSFPSGGEYEQYF.

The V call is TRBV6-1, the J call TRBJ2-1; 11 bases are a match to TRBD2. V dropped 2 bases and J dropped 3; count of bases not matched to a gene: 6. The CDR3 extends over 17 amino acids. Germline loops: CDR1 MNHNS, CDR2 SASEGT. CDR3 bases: TGTGCCAGCAGTGAAAATTTACTAGCGGGAGACTACAATGAGCAGTTCTTC. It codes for CASSENLLAGDYNEQFF.

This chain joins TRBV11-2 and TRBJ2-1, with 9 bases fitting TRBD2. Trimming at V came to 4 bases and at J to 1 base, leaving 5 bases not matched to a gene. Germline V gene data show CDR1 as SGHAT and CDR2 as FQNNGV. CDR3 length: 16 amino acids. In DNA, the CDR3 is TGTGCCAGCAGCTCTCAAAGCGGGGGGTCCTACAATGAGCAGTTCTTC. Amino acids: CASSSQSGGSYNEQFF.

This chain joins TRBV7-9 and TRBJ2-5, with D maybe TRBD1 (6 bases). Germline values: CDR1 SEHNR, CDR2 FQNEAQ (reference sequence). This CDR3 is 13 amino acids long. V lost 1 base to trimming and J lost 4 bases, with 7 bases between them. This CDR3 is CASSLEGGETQYF. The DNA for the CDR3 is TGTGCCAGCAGCTTAGAAGGGGGAGAGACCCAGTACTTC.

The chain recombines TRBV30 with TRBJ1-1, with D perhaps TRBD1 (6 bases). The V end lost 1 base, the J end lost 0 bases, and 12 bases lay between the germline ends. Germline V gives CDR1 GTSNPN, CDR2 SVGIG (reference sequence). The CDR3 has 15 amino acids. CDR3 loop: CAWSALDRLNTEAFF. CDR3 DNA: TGTGCCTGGAGTGCCCTAGACAGGTTGAACACTGAAGCTTTCTTT.

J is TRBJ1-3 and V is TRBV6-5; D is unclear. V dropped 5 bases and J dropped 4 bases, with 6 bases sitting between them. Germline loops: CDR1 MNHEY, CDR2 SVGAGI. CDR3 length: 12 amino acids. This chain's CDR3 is CASSDPGNTIYF. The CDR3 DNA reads TGTGCCAGCAGTGATCCAGGAAACACCATATATTTT.

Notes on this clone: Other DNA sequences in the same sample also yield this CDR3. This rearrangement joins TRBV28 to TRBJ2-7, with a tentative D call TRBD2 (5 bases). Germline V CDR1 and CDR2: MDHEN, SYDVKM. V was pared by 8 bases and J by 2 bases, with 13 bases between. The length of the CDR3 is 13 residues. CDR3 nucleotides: TGTGCCAGCCGTTCGGGATGGGCCTACGAGCAGTACTTC. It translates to CASRSGWAYEQYF.

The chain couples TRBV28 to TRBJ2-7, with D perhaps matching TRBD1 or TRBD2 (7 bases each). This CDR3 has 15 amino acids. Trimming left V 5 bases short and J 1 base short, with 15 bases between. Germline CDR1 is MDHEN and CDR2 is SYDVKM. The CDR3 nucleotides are TGTGCCAGCAGTCAGGGGGGGGCCCCTTCCTACGAGCAGTACTTC. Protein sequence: CASSQGGAPSYEQYF. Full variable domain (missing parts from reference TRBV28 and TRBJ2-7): DVKVTQSSRYLVKRTGEKVFLECVQDMDHENMFWYRQDPGLGLRLIYFSYDVKMKEKGDIPEGYSVSREKKERFSLILESASTNQTSMYLCASSQGGAPSYEQYFGPGTRLTVT.

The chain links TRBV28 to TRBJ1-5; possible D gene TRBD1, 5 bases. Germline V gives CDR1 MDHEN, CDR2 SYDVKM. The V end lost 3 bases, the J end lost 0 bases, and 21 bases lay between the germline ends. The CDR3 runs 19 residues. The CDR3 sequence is CASSFPDSWSVYSNQPQHF. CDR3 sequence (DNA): TGTGCCAGCAGTTTCCCAGACAGCTGGTCCGTCTATAGCAATCAGCCCCAGCATTTT.

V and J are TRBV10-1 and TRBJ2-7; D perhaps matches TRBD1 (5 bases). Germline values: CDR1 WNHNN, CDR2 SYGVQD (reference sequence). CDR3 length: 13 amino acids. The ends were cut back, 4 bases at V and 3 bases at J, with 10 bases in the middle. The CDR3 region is CASSVQQGYEQYF. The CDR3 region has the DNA TGCGCCAGCAGTGTACAGCAGGGCTACGAGCAGTACTTC.

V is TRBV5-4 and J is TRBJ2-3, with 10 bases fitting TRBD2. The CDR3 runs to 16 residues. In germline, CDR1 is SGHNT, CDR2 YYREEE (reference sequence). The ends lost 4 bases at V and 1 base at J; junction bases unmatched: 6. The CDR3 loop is CASSIDGTSGTDTQYF. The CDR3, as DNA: TGTGCCAGCAGCATCGACGGGACTAGCGGCACAGATACGCAGTATTTT. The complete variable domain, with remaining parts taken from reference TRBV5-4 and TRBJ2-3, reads ETGVTQSPTHLIKTRGQQVTLRCSSQSGHNTVSWYQQALGQGPQFIFQYYREEENGRGNFPPRFSGLQFPNYSSELNVNALELDDSALYLCASSIDGTSGTDTQYFGPGTRLTVL.

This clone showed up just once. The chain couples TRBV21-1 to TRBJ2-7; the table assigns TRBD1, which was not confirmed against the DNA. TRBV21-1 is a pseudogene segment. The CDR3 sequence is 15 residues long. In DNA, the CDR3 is TGTGCCAGCAGCAAAGTACAGGGGGATAATTGCGAGCAGTACTTC. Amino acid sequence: CASSKVQGDNCEQYF.

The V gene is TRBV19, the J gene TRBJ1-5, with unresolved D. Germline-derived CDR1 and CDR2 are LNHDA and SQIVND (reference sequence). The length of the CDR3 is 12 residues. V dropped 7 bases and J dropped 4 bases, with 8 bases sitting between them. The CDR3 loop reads CASTTGNQPQHF. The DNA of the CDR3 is TGTGCCAGTACGACCGGGAATCAGCCCCAGCATTTT. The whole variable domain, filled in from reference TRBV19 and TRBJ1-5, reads DGGITQSPKYLFRKEGQNVTLSCEQNLNHDAMYWYRQDPGQGLRLIYYSQIVNDFQKGDIAEGYSVSREKKESFPLTVTSAQKNPTAFYLCASTTGNQPQHFGDGTRLSIL.

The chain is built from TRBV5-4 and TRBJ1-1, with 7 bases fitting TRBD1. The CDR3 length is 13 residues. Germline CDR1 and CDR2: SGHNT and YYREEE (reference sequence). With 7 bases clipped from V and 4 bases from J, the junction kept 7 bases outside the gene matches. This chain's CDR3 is CASRQGGSTEAFF. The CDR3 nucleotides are TGTGCCAGCCGACAGGGTGGGAGCACTGAAGCTTTCTTT.

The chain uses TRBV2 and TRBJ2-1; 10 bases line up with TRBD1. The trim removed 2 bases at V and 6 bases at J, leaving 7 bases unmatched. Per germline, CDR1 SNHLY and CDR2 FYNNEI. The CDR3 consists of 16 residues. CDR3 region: CASSEWGDRGFNEQFF. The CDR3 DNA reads TGTGCCAGCAGTGAATGGGGGGACAGGGGATTCAATGAGCAGTTCTTC.

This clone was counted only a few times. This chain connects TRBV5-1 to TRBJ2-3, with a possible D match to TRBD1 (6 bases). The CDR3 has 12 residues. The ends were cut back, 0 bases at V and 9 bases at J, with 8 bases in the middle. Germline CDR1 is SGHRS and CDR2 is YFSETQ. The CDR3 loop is CASSLDRATQYF. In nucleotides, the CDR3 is TGCGCCAGCAGCTTGGACAGGGCAACGCAGTATTTT.

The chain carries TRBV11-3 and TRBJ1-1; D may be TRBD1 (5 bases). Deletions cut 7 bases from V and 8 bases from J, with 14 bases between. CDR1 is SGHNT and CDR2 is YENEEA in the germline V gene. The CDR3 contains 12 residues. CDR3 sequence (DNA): TGTGCCAGCATCCCCGACAGCGGAGAAGCTTTCTTT. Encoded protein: CASIPDSGEAFF.

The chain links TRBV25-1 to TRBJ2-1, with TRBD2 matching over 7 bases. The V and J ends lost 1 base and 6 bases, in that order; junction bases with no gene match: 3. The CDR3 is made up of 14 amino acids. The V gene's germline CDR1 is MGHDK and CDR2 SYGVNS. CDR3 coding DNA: TGTGCCAGCAGTGAATTCGGGGGGATCAATGAGCAGTTCTTC. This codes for CASSEFGGINEQFF.

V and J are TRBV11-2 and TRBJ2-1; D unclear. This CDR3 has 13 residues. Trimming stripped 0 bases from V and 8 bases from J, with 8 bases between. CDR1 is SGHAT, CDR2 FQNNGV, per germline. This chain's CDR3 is CASSLDLVDEQFF. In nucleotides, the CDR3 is TGTGCCAGCAGCTTAGATCTGGTAGATGAGCAGTTCTTC.

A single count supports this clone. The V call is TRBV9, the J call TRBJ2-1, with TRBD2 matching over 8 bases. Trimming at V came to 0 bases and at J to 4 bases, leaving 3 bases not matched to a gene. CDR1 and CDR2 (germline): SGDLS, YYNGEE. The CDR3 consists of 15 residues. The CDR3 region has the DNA TGTGCCAGCAGCGTAGCGGGGGGGCAATACAATGAGCAGTTCTTC. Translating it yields CASSVAGGQYNEQFF.

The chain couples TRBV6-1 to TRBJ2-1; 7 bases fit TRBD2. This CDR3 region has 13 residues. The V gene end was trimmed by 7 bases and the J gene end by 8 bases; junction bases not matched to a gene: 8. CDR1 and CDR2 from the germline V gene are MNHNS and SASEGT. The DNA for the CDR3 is TGTGCCAGCACCTGGACTAGTGCTGATGAGCAGTTCTTC. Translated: CASTWTSADEQFF.

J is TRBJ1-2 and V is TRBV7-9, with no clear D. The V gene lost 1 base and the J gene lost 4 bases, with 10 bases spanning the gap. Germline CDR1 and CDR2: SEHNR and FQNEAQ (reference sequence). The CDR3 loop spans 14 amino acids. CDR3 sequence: CASSLDEGTYGYTF. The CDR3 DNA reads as TGTGCCAGCAGCTTAGATGAGGGTACCTATGGCTACACCTTC.

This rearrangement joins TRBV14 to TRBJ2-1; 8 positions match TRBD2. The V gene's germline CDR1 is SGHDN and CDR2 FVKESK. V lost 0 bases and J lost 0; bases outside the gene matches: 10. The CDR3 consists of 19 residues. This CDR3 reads CASSQEELAGLFSYNEQFF. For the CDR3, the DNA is TGTGCCAGCAGCCAAGAAGAGCTAGCGGGTCTTTTCTCCTACAATGAGCAGTTCTTC.

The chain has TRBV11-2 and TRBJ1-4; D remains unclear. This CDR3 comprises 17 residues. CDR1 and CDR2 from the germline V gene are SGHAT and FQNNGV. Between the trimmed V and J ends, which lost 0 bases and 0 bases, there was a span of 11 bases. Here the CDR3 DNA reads TGTGCCAGCAGCTTAGAATGGCAGGCCTCAACTAATGAAAAACTGTTTTTT. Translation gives CASSLEWQASTNEKLFF.